The subject of this entry is one T cell receptor (beta chain). TCRdb keeps only in-frame clones here, not all; method: immunoSEQ multiplex PCR. The sample holds about half a million clones, about 88% seen once. The germline V gene has CDR1 MNHEY and CDR2 SVGAGI. The CDR3 is made up of 16 amino acids. Trimming took 0 bases from V and 4 from J, leaving 12 bases between them. The data are from a study of blood T cell repertoires in COVID-19. J is TRBJ1-4 and V is TRBV6-5; weak D call: TRBD1 (5 bases). The TCR sequence derives from a woman aged 60 to 75 who had recovered from COVID-19. What was sequenced was PBMCs or T cells enriched from blood (not recorded which). The CDR3 loop is CASSYSTAGINEKLFF. Here the CDR3 DNA reads TGTGCCAGCAGTTACTCGACGGCAGGGATTAATGAAAAACTGTTTTTT.